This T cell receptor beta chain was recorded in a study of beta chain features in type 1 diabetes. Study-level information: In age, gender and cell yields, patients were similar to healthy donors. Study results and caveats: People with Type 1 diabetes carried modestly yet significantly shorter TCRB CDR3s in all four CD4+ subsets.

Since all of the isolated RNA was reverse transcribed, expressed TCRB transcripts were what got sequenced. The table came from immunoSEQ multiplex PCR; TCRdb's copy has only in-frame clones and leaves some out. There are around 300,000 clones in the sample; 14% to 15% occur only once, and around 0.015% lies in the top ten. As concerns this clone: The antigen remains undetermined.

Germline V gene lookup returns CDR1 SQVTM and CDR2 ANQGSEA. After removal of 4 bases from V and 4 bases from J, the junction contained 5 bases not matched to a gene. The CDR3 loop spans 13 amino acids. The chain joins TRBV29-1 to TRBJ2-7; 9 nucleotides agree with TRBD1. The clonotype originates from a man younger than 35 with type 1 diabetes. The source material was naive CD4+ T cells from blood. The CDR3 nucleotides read TGCAGCGTTGGACAGGGGGAGTGGTACGAGCAGTACTTC. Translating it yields CSVGQGEWYEQYF.